The subject of this entry is one T cell receptor beta chain. The sample originates from a study of blood T cell repertoires in COVID-19. V was clipped by 0 bases and J by 4 bases, with 7 bases between them. The CDR3 extends over 14 amino acids. Germline V gene data show CDR1 as SGDLS and CDR2 as YYNGEE. In the original analysis: Reference gene primer amplification yielded estimated nucleated cell counts. Produced via immunoSEQ multiplex PCR; TCRdb's table is partial and in-frame only. The DNA was the basis for D and trimming; V, J and clone size are from that table. Among roughly 430,000 clones listed, approximately 91% were seen once.

The chain employs TRBV9 and TRBJ1-4; unclear D gene. Sample: PBMCs or T cells enriched from blood (not recorded which). This TCR was sampled from a woman aged 40 to 50 with acute COVID-19. The CDR3 loop is CASSVGQDNEKLFF. The CDR3 nucleotides are TGTGCCAGCAGCGTAGGGCAAGATAATGAAAAACTGTTTTTT.